The 20 T cell receptor beta chains below all came from one sample that was sequenced in a study of T cell responses to AZD1222 COVID-19 vaccine. Measured with immunoSEQ multiplex PCR; TCRdb has only the in-frame clones, and not every one. The data hold over 130,000 clones, with roughly 92% observed a single time. This specimen consisted of peripheral blood, obtained on day 0 of AZD1222 vaccination. These receptors all stem from an adult in good health.

This rearrangement joins TRBV7-9 to TRBJ1-5; D call uncertain. The V and J ends lost 4 bases and 6 bases respectively, with 7 bases between them. The germline CDR1 and CDR2 sequences are SEHNR and FQNEAQ (reference sequence). This CDR3 is built from 12 residues. CDR3 sequence (DNA): TGTGCCAGCAGCTACCCCGGTCAGCCCCAGCATTTT. Translation: CASSYPGQPQHF.

This clone has a single count. The chain combines TRBV7-9 with TRBJ2-1; 8 positions match TRBD1. Trimming removed 4 bases from V and 4 bases from J; junction bases left unmatched: 12. In germline, CDR1 is SEHNR, CDR2 FQNEAQ (reference sequence). There are 17 residues in the CDR3. The CDR3 coding sequence is TGTGCCAGCAGCTCCAGTGGGGCCAGGGGGCTGTACAATGAGCAGTTCTTC. Protein product: CASSSSGARGLYNEQFF.

The J gene is TRBJ1-3, the V gene TRBV7-9, with D unclear. V lost 5 bases and J lost 4, with 9 bases in between. The V gene's germline CDR1 is SEHNR and CDR2 FQNEAQ (reference sequence). This CDR3 is built from 13 residues. CDR3 region: CASSIPQGNTIYF. Written as DNA, the CDR3 is TGTGCCAGCAGCATCCCACAGGGAAACACCATATATTTT. The full variable domain, completed using reference TRBV7-9 and TRBJ1-3, is DTGVSQNPRHKITKRGQNVTFRCDPISEHNRLYWYRQTLGQGPEFLTYFQNEAQLEKSRLLSDRFSAERPKGSFSTLEIQRTEQGDSAMYLCASSIPQGNTIYFGEGSWLTVV.

V gene TRBV21-1 combines with J gene TRBJ2-4; no check of the table's D call, TRBD1, against the DNA was made. TRBV21-1 is reported as a pseudogene. CDR3 length: 14 amino acids. The CDR3 nucleotides read TGTGCCAGCAGCGAGGGACAGACCAAAAACATTCAGTACTTC. Protein: CASSEGQTKNIQYF.

CDR3 amino acids: CASSSLGTAQNIQYF. In nucleotides, the CDR3 is TGTGCCAGCAGCTCCCTCGGGACAGCACAAAACATTCAGTACTTC. This rearrangement joins TRBV7-9 to TRBJ2-4; TRBD1 agrees at 7 bases. The germline gives CDR1 SEHNR, CDR2 FQNEAQ (reference sequence). The J segment lost 5 bases and the V segment lost 4 bases, leaving 8 bases of the junction unmatched. This CDR3 has 15 residues.

This rearrangement joins TRBV28 to TRBJ2-2; the D gene is possibly TRBD2 (5 bases). This CDR3 contains 15 residues. Per the germline V gene, CDR1 is MDHEN and CDR2 is SYDVKM. V shed 4 bases and J shed 5 bases, with 14 bases lying between them. CDR3 region: CASSSQRARTGELFF. As DNA, the CDR3 is TGTGCCAGCAGTTCACAGAGGGCGCGGACCGGGGAGCTGTTTTTT.

The J gene is TRBJ1-5, the V gene TRBV2, with D possibly matching TRBD1 (5 bases). Germline CDR1 is SNHLY and CDR2 is FYNNEI. The V gene lost 5 bases and the J gene lost 8 bases, with 16 bases spanning the gap. The CDR3 totals 14 residues. The CDR3 is CASSTRQGAEPQHF. The CDR3 nucleotides are TGTGCCAGCAGTACCCGCCAGGGAGCGGAGCCCCAGCATTTT.

This chain uses TRBV11-2 with TRBJ1-5; 8 bases align to TRBD1. V shed 6 bases, J shed 3 bases, and the junction held 4 bases outside the gene matches. Germline CDR1 reads SGHAT; CDR2 reads FQNNGV. This CDR3 region has 14 residues. CDR3 sequence: CASRDRVNNQPQHF. The CDR3 DNA reads as TGTGCCAGCAGGGACAGGGTCAACAATCAGCCCCAGCATTTT.

This clone appeared once. J is TRBJ1-5 and V is TRBV6-5, with D unclear. Trimming removed 2 bases from V and 4 bases from J, with 6 bases in between. CDR1 is MNHEY, CDR2 SVGAGI, per germline. The CDR3 has 13 amino acids. This chain's CDR3 is CASSYMVNQPQHF. CDR3 nucleotides: TGTGCCAGCAGTTACATGGTAAATCAGCCCCAGCATTTT.

The rearrangement links TRBV6-2 or TRBV6-3 to TRBJ1-5, with D maybe TRBD1 (6 bases). Germline V lookup: CDR1 MNHEY, CDR2 SVGEGT. The V end was cut by 6 bases, the J end by 3 bases, with 15 bases between. This CDR3 is 15 amino acids long. The CDR3 here is CASSADRANNQPQHF. The CDR3 coding sequence is TGTGCCAGCAGCGCGGACAGAGCAAACAATCAGCCCCAGCATTTT.

The V call is TRBV7-9, the J call TRBJ1-1; D is ambiguous. CDR1 and CDR2 from the germline V gene are SEHNR and FQNEAQ (reference sequence). The CDR3 totals 14 residues. The V end lost 1 base, the J end lost 6 bases, and 12 bases lay between the germline ends. The CDR3 region has the DNA TGTGCCAGCAGCTTAGGACCAGGTAACCCTGAAGCTTTCTTT. Translating gives CASSLGPGNPEAFF.

The chain carries TRBV2 and TRBJ1-4; D is perhaps TRBD1 (6 bases). Trimming took off 8 bases at V and 7 bases at J, with 14 bases between the two ends. This CDR3 contains 13 residues. Germline V gene lookup returns CDR1 SNHLY and CDR2 FYNNEI. The CDR3 DNA sequence: TGTGCCAGCGGGGGACACTCTTTTGAAAAACTGTTTTTT. As protein: CASGGHSFEKLFF.

The rearrangement joins TRBV28 to TRBJ2-6; D gene uncertain. The CDR3 has 15 amino acids. Trimming shortened V by 7 bases and J by 0 bases, and 10 bases separated the two germline ends. CDR1 is MDHEN and CDR2 is SYDVKM in the germline V gene. This CDR3 reads CASNRRTSGANVLTF. Here the CDR3 DNA reads TGTGCCAGCAATAGGCGCACCTCTGGGGCCAACGTCCTGACTTTC.

Only one count was recorded for this clone. The chain carries TRBV19 and TRBJ2-3, with 7 bases aligning to TRBD1. After removal of 4 bases from V and 2 bases from J, the junction contained 3 bases not matched to a gene. This CDR3 spans 14 amino acids. From germline, CDR1 is LNHDA and CDR2 SQIVND (reference sequence). The CDR3 here is CASSTTGFTDTQYF. The DNA for the CDR3 is TGTGCCAGTAGTACGACAGGGTTCACAGATACGCAGTATTTT.

This chain connects TRBV5-1 to TRBJ2-1; 7 positions agree with TRBD2. CDR3 length: 15 residues. Germline V gene lookup returns CDR1 SGHRS and CDR2 YFSETQ. Unmatched junction bases numbered 4, after V lost 0 bases and J lost 4 bases. The CDR3 DNA reads TGCGCCAGCAGCTTGGTTGCGGGGGAATACAATGAGCAGTTCTTC. It specifies CASSLVAGEYNEQFF.

V usage is TRBV11-2 and J usage is TRBJ2-5; D is unclear. Germline CDR1 reads SGHAT; CDR2 reads FQNNGV. The length of the CDR3 is 17 residues. Trimming took 5 bases from V and 0 from J, leaving 19 bases between them. Here the CDR3 reads CASSATLSTEYQETQYF. The DNA of the CDR3 is TGTGCCAGCAGCGCCACCCTTTCGACGGAGTACCAAGAGACCCAGTACTTC.

The rearrangement joins TRBV19 to TRBJ1-2; no reliable D call. This CDR3 comprises 15 residues. Germline V lookup: CDR1 LNHDA, CDR2 SQIVND (reference sequence). The V end lost 1 base, the J end lost 5 bases, and 14 bases lay between the germline ends. CDR3: CASSIGAGSIYGYTF. The CDR3 DNA reads TGTGCCAGTAGTATAGGGGCAGGATCGATATATGGCTACACCTTC.

In nucleotides, the CDR3 is TGTGCCAGCAGCCAACACCGACAGGGTCGGAACTATGGCTACACCTTC. It encodes CASSQHRQGRNYGYTF. The gene calls are TRBV3-1 (or the pseudogene TRBV3-2) and TRBJ1-2; 7 nucleotides agree with TRBD1. Looked up from germline, CDR1 is LGHDT and CDR2 is YNNKEL (reference sequence). The CDR3 has 16 residues. V shed 2 bases and J 2 bases; nucleotides not matched to a gene: 8.

The chain joins TRBV4-1 to TRBJ1-4; TRBD1 agrees at 7 bases. CDR1 is MGHRA, CDR2 YSYEKL, per germline. This CDR3 region has 16 residues. V lost 0 bases and J lost 8; bases outside the gene matches: 9. CDR3 nucleotide sequence: TGCGCCAGCAGCCAAGATGAGGGGGCGGTATGGGAAAAACTGTTTTTT. Protein product: CASSQDEGAVWEKLFF.

The chain joins TRBV15 to TRBJ1-1; D call uncertain. Per the germline V gene, CDR1 is LNHNV and CDR2 is YYDKDF (reference sequence). The V gene lost 0 bases and the J gene lost 6 bases, with 5 bases spanning the gap. This CDR3 spans 12 amino acids. This CDR3 is CATSRDFAEAFF. CDR3 nucleotides: TGTGCCACCAGCAGAGATTTCGCTGAAGCTTTCTTT.